The clone carrying this T cell receptor (beta chain) was counted once. Its antigen is not identified. One end of the junction varies from germline; a read error may be responsible. The sample comes from a study of shared clonotypes between healthy human individuals. Whole-study results and caveats: The sharing of 5% to 5.5% of naive CD4 clonotypes was seen across several donors.

The CDR3 totals 12 residues. Germline-derived CDR1 and CDR2 are SGHNT and YENEEA. This table comes from immunoSEQ multiplex PCR, and its TCRdb copy is limited to in-frame clones, with some not included. Of a few million clones in the sample, 85% to 95% were seen once. This chain joins TRBV11-3 and TRBJ2-7, with D possibly called TRBD1 or TRBD2 (5 bases each). The sequence was obtained from a man aged 18-30 years in good health. Some clones in this sample may be carry-over from other donors' samples. Sequencing used naive CD4+ T cells from PBMCs. Subset given: CD45RA+ positively selected. CDR3 amino acids: CASSLSGAPVHF. DNA of the CDR3: TGTGCCAGCAGCTTATCCGGGGCACCCGTCCACTTC.